This T cell receptor beta chain comes out of a study of T cell responses to AZD1222 COVID-19 vaccine. Study-wide points: Baseline seropositivity characterized only a handful of AZD1222 recipients.

Method: immunoSEQ multiplex PCR; TCRdb's copy keeps in-frame clones and lacks some. Of tens of thousands of clones listed, roughly 90% are singletons. Per the germline V gene, CDR1 is MNHEY and CDR2 is SVGAGI. This CDR3 spans 15 amino acids. Germline trimming cut 2 bases from V and 8 bases from J; bases unmatched to any gene: 6. Comments on this clone: Its specificity is not known.

Source: peripheral blood, taken on day 0 of AZD1222 vaccination. This chain connects TRBV6-5 to TRBJ1-2; 12 nucleotides line up with TRBD1. The TCR originated in an adult in good health. Here the CDR3 DNA reads TGTGCCAGCAGTTACATGGGACAGGGGGCGGGAGGCTACACCTTC. Translated: CASSYMGQGAGGYTF.